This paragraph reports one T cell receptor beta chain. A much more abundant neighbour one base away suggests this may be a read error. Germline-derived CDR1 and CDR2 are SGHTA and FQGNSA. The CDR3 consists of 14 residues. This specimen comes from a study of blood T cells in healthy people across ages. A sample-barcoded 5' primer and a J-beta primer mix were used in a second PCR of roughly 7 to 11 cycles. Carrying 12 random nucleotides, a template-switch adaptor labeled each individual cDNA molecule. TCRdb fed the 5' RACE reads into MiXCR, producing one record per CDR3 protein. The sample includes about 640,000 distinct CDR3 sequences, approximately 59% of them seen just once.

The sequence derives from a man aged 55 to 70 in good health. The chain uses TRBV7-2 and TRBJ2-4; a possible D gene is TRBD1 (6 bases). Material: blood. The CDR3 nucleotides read TGTGCCAGCAGCCCAGGGGTAGCCAAAAACAGTCAGTACTTC. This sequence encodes CASSPGVAKNSQYF.